The sequence of this TCR beta chain was determined in a study of blood T cell repertoires in COVID-19. V lost 4 bases to trimming and J lost 0 bases; unmatched junction nucleotides: 11. Germline CDR1 is MGHRA and CDR2 is YSYEKL. The CDR3 length is 17 residues. Original processing methods: Estimation of nucleated cell counts relied on the amplification of reference gene primers. Profiled with immunoSEQ multiplex PCR; TCRdb holds only in-frame clones, not every one. V, J and clone size are those of that table, while D and trimming were read from the DNA. The table shows some 200,000 clones, with 92% occurring only once.

This TCR came from a man aged 25-45 years with acute or convalescent COVID-19. The sequenced sample was peripheral blood. The genes are TRBV4-1 and TRBJ2-7, with 8 bases matching TRBD2. The CDR3 protein is CASSPVVVAGSSYEQYF. The CDR3 DNA sequence: TGCGCCAGCAGCCCCGTGGTGGTAGCGGGAAGCTCCTACGAGCAGTACTTC.